The clone carrying this T cell receptor (beta chain) was picked up one time. Germline loops: CDR1 MNHEY, CDR2 SMNVEV (reference sequence). V was pared by 0 bases and J by 2 bases, with 4 bases of the junction left unmatched. The CDR3 has 16 residues. The sample belongs to a study of shared clonotypes between healthy human individuals. TCRdb's copy holds only in-frame clones and misses some; the assay was immunoSEQ multiplex PCR. Counted here are 1.5 million to 2.5 million clones, roughly 95% occurring once; the ten biggest clones make up 1% to 1.5%. Naive CD8 cells comprised CD45RO-negative, CCR7-positively selected cells, excluding terminally differentiated effector memory CD45RA+ cells.

The chain carries TRBV27 and TRBJ2-1; 7 bases agree with TRBD2. The origin of this receptor is a man in his late teens or twenties in good health. Source material: naive CD8+ T cells sorted from blood. CDR3 residues: CASSLSSGTTYNEQFF. CDR3 in DNA: TGTGCCAGCAGTTTATCGAGCGGGACTACCTACAATGAGCAGTTCTTC.